This T cell receptor (beta chain) was retrieved from a study of T cells in Graves' hyperthyroidism and ophthalmopathy. This clonotype was found many times. Patients aged 18 to 65 had newly diagnosed hyperthyroidism lasting under 2 months. Together with thyroid ultrasound, orbital computed tomography, serum thyroxine and TRAb, clinical symptoms were used for diagnoses. A sample of blood taken at first hyperthyroidism diagnosis preceded any ophthalmopathy symptoms. The CDR3 is made up of 14 amino acids. The ends lost 6 bases at V and 3 bases at J; junction bases unmatched: 1. What was amplified from RNA transcripts were TCR beta CDR3 regions. The HTBI primer set was used in a first-round RT-PCR of the TCR CDR3. Each CDR3 protein is one row after TCRdb ran MiXCR on the multiplex PCR reads. The sample holds about 270,000 distinct CDR3 sequences, around 25% seen once.

The chain carries TRBV12-3 or TRBV12-4 and TRBJ2-2; 10 bases match TRBD2. Material: blood. The sequence came from a man aged 40-55 years with Graves' hyperthyroidism that later progressed to Graves' ophthalmopathy. CDR3 in DNA: TGTGCCAGCAGAGGACTAGCGGACACCGGGGAGCTGTTTTTT. Amino acid sequence: CASRGLADTGELFF.